This T cell receptor beta chain appears in the sequencing data of a study of T-cell reconstitution after alpha-beta-depleted transplantation in children. Using unique molecular identifiers, the investigators prepared the TCRbeta library. TCRdb analysed the PCR reads with MiXCR anew, one entry per CDR3 protein. The sample has 190,000 or so distinct CDR3 sequences, 6.5% to 7.5% seen once. The CDR3 consists of 15 residues. V lost 0 bases, J lost 3 bases, and 4 bases stayed unmatched. From germline, CDR1 is SGHRS and CDR2 YFSETQ. This clonotype was observed at least ten times. The chain has TRBV5-1 and TRBJ1-1, with TRBD1 matching 8 bases. Sequencing was performed on PBMCs from the stem cell graft donor, taken from the stem cell graft. The receptor was derived from a human donor who donated a stem cell graft to a child with Wiskott-Aldrich syndrome. CDR3: CASSLATGGDTEAFF. Written as DNA, the CDR3 is TGCGCCAGCAGCTTGGCCACAGGGGGAGACACTGAAGCTTTCTTT.